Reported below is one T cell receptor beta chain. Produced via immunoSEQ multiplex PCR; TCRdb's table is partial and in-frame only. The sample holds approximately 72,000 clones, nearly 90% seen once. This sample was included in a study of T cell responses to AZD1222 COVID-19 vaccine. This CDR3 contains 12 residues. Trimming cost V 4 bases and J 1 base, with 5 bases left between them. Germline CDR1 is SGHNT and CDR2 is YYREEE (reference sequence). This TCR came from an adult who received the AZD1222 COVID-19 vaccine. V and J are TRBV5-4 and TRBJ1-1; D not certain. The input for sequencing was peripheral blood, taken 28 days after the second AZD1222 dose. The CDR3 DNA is TGTGCCAGCAGCCTTTCGAACACTGAAGCTTTCTTT. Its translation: CASSLSNTEAFF.